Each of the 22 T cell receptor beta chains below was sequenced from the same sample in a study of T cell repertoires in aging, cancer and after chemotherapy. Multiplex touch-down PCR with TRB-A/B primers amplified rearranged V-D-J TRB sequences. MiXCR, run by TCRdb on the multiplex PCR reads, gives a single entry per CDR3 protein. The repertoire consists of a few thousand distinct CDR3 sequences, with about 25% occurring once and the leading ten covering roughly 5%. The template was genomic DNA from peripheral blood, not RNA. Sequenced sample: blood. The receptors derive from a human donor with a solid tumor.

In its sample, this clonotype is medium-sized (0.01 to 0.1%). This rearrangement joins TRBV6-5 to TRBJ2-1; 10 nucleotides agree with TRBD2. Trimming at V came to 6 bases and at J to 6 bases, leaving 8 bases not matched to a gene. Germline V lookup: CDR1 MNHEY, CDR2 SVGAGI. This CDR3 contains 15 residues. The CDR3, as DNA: TGTGCCAGCAGCCGGAGCGGGGGGGCGGTCAATGAGCAGTTCTTC. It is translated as CASSRSGGAVNEQFF.

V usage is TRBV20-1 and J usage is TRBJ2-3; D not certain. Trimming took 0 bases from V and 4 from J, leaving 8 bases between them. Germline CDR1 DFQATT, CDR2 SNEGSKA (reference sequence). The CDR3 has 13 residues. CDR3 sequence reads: CSARDYVSDTQYF. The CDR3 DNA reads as TGCAGTGCTAGAGATTATGTGTCAGATACGCAGTATTTT.

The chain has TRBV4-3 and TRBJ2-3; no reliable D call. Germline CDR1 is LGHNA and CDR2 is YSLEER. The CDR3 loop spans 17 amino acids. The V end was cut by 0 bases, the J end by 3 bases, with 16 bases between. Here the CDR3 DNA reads TGCGCCAGCAGCCAAGATCTTGGGGTTATAAAAACAGATACGCAGTATTTT. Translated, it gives CASSQDLGVIKTDTQYF.

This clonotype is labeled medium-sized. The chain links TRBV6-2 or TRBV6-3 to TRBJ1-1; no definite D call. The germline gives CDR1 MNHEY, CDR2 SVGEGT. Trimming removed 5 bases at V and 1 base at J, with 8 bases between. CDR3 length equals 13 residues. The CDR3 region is CASSPGENTEAFF. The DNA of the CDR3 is TGTGCCAGCAGTCCCGGGGAGAACACTGAAGCTTTCTTT.

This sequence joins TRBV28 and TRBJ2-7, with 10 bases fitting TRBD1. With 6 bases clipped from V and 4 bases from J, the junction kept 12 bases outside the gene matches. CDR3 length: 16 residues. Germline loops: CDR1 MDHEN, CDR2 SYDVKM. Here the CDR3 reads CASSSPKTGGEYEQYF. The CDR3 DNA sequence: TGTGCCAGCAGCTCTCCGAAGACAGGGGGCGAGTACGAGCAGTACTTC.

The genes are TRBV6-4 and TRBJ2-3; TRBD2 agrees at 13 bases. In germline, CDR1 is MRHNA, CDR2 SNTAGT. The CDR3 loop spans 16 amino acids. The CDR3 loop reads CVSSDSGTSGVDTQYF. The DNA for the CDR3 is TGTGTTAGCAGTGACTCCGGGACTAGCGGGGTCGATACGCAGTATTTT.

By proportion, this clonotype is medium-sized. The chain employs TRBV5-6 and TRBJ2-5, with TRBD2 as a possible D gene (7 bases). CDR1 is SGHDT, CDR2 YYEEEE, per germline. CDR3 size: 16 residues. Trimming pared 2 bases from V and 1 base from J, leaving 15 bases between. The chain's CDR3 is CASSFLGGGVQETQYF. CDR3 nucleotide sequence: TGTGCCAGCAGCTTTCTGGGAGGGGGGGTCCAAGAGACCCAGTACTTC. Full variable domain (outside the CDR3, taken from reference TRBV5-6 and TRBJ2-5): DAGVTQSPTHLIKTRGQQVTLRCSPKSGHDTVSWYQQALGQGPQFIFQYYEEEERQRGNFPDRFSGHQFPNYSSELNVNALLLGDSALYLCASSFLGGGVQETQYFGPGTRLLVL.

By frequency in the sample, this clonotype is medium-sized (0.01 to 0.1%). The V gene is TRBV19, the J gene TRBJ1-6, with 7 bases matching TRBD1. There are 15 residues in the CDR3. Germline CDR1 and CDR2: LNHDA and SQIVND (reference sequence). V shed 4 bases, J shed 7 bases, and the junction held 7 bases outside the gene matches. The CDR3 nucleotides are TGTGCCAGTAGTAGCAGAGGGACAGACAATTCACCCCTCCACTTT. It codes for CASSSRGTDNSPLHF.

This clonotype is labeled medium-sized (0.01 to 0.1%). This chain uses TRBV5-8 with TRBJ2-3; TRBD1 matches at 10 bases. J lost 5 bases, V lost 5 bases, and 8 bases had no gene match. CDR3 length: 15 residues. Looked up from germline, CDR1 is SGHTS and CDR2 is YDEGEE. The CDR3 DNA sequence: TGTGCCAGCAGGCCCGACAGGGGGCATCAAGATACGCAGTATTTT. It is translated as CASRPDRGHQDTQYF.

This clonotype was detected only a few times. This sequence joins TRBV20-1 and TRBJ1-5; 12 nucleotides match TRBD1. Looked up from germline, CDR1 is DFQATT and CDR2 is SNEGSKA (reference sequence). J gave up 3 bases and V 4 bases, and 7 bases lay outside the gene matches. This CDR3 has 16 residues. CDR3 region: CSATPGQGADNQPQHF. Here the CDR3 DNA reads TGCAGTGCTACCCCGGGACAGGGGGCGGACAATCAGCCCCAGCATTTT.

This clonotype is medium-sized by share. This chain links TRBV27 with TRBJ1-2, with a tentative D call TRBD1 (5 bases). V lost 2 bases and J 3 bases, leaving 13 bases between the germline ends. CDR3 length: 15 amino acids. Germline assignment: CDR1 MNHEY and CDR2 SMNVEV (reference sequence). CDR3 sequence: CASSLGQGWDYGYTF. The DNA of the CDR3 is TGTGCCAGCAGTTTAGGTCAGGGATGGGACTATGGCTACACCTTC.

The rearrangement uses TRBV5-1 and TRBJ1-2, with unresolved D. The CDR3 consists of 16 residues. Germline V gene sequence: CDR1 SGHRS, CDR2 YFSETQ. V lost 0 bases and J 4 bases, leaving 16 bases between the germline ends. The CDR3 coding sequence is TGCGCCAGCAGCTTGGACCAGTCTCCATGGGGCTATGGCTACACCTTC. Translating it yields CASSLDQSPWGYGYTF.

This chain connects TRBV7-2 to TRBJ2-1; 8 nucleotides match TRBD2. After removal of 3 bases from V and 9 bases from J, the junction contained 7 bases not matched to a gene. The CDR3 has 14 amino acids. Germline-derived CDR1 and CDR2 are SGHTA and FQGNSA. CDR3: CASSFLGLGFEQFF. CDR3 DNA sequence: TGTGCCAGCAGCTTTTTGGGACTAGGATTTGAGCAGTTCTTC.

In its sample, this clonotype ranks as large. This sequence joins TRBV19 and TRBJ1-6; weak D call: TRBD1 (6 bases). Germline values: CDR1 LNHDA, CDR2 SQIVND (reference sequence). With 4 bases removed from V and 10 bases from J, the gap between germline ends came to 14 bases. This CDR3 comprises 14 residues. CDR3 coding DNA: TGTGCCAGTAGTAGCGACAGGTCCGAGTCACCCCTCCACTTT. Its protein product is CASSSDRSESPLHF.

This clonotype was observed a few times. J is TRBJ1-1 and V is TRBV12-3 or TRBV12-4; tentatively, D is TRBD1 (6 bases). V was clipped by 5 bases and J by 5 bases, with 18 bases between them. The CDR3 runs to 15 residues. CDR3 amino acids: CASSPDRTLGTEAFF. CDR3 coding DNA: TGTGCCAGCAGTCCCGACAGGACCTTGGGGACTGAAGCTTTCTTT.

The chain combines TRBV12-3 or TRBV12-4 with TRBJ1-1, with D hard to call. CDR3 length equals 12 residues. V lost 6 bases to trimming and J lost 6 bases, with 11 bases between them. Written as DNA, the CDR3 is TGTGCCAGCAGGTCGGGAAGGGCTGAAGCTTTCTTT. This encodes CASRSGRAEAFF.

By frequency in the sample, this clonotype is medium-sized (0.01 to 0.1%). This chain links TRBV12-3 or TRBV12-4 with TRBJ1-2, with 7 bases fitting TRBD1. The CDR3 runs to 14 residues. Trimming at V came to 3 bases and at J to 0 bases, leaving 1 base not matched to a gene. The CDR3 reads CASSLGTANYGYTF. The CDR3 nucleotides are TGTGCCAGCAGTTTGGGGACAGCTAACTATGGCTACACCTTC.

The CDR3 DNA sequence: TGTGCTAGTGGTTTGGCCATTCGACAACAGTACTATGGCTACACCTTC. It specifies CASGLAIRQQYYGYTF. The J gene is TRBJ1-2, the V gene TRBV12-3 or TRBV12-4; D unclear. The CDR3 consists of 16 residues.

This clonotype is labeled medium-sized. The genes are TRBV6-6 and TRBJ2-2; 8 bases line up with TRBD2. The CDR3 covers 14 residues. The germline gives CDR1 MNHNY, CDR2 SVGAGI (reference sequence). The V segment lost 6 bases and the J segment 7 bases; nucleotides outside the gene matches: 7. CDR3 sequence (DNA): TGTGCCAGCAGGGATAGCGGGGATTACGGGGAGCTGTTTTTT. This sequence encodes CASRDSGDYGELFF.

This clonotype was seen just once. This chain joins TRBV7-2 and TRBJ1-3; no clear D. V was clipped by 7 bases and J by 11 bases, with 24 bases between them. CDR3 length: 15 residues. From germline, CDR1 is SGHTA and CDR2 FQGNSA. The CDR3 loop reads CASTLAGGLDGPIYF. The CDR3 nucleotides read TGTGCCAGCACCCTAGCAGGAGGGCTTGATGGCCCCATATATTTT.

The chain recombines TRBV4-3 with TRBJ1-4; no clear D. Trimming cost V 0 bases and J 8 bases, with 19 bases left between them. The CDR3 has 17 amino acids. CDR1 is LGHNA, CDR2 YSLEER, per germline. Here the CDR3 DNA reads TGCGCCAGCAGCCAAGAGCTAGTAGGATCGGCGCCCGAAAAACTGTTTTTT. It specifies CASSQELVGSAPEKLFF.

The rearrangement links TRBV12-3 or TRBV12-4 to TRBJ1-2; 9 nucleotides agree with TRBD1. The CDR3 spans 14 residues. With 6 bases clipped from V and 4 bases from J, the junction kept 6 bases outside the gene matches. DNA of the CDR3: TGTGCCAGCAGCCGCGGGACAGGGAGCTATGGCTACACCTTC. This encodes CASSRGTGSYGYTF.